This T cell receptor (beta chain) was captured in a study of blood T cell repertoires in COVID-19 (TCRdb year 2020). Concerning the study at large: Collaborator samples came from the United States, Italy and Spain and covered acute and convalescent phases of COVID-19. Samples were obtained from the ongoing ImmuneRACE study (first 160 participants) and from 1,254 subjects provided by 6 global collaborators. A freely available public database, intended as a resource for researchers studying the immune response to SARS-CoV-2, is where the repertoires were released. Where available, HLA class I and class II types were taken from metadata supplied by the sample provider and were not determined by assay-based typing. The material from the prospective study consisted of cDNA or gDNA derived from T cells, B-cell-depleted T cells, or PBMCs. Deeply sampled blood TCRbeta repertoires from subjects exposed to, actively infected with, or recovered from COVID-19 were included in the dataset. Sample metadata almost always included a de-identified subject ID, COVID-19 status, age in years and sex.

Including the terminal cysteine and phenylalanine, the CDR3 comprises 13 residues. Only CDR3 DNA remains: 39 bases, in frame from the first base. Cut back by 7 bases and 4 bases, the V and J ends lie 11 bases apart. From the germline V gene, CDR1 is KGHDR and CDR2 is SFDVKD. Summary of the overall study and its limitations: How much clinical and demographic metadata was included differed by source and by participant, and the metadata was provided uncurated.

Comment on this clone: What this receptor recognizes is not known. Per-base qualities were not stored, and no clone one base away is much larger.

Whole blood was collected in K2EDTA tubes by collaborating institutions according to the institutions' own protocols. For TCRbeta analysis, collaborator samples were shipped as frozen whole blood, as isolated PBMCs, or as DNA extracted from either sample type. The immunoSEQ Assay, a bias-controlled multiplex PCR, was used to amplify TCRbeta CDR3 regions from genomic DNA. Turning to the authors' computational methods: The number of nucleated cells in each sample was estimated from the amplification of reference gene primers within the assay. To quantify the absolute abundance of each unique TCRbeta CDR3 rearrangement, sequence reads were collapsed and filtered. Productive Simpson clonality was computed per sample as the square root of Simpson's diversity index over productive rearrangements. Sourced from immuneACCESS, this table was stored by TCRdb with only in-frame sequences that have V and J called. A share of the clones is absent; for the studies checked, an unresolved V gene accounts for under half, and the remainder has no known explanation. V, J and clone size are taken as reported in that table, and D and trimming were inferred from the DNA itself. This sample lists some 200,000 clones; roughly 90% were detected once. 0.78% of the sample rests with the top ten.

Material for sequencing was peripheral blood. The origin of this receptor is a woman in her 70s with acute or convalescent COVID-19. Here the chain combines TRBV24-1 and TRBJ2-3; TRBD1 might be the D gene, on 5 matching bases. The nucleotides are TGTGCCACCAGCCCAGGGAAGCCAGATACGCAGTATTTT. This codes for CATSPGKPDTQYF.